These 28 T cell receptor beta chains originate from one sample sequenced in a study of blood T cell repertoires in COVID-19 (dated by TCRdb to the early 2020s). The library was produced with the immunoSEQ multiplex PCR assay. As stored in TCRdb, this immuneACCESS dataset retains in-frame rearrangements with V and J assigned. A fraction of the clones does not appear; measured against another copy, unresolved V genes explain less than half of the discrepancy, and the remainder lacks a known reason. A total of roughly 100,000 clones appear in this sample, roughly 82% of them only once. The top ten clonotypes cover roughly 4% of the sample. Sequenced input: peripheral blood. All receptors come from a human donor in a cohort sampled during active COVID-19.

The CDR3 here is CASSPQLNQPQHF. The CDR3 region has the DNA TGTGCCAGCAGTCCACAGCTCAATCAGCCCCAGCATTTT. This chain uses TRBV6-4 with TRBJ1-5; the D is unclear. Trimming left V 5 bases short and J 3 bases short, with 8 bases between. Per the germline V gene, CDR1 is MRHNA and CDR2 is SNTAGT. The CDR3 runs 13 residues.

The chain is built from TRBV19 and TRBJ1-1, with D possibly matching TRBD1 (5 bases). V was pared by 3 bases and J by 4 bases, with 15 bases between. The CDR3 totals 15 residues. Germline V gives CDR1 LNHDA, CDR2 SQIVND (reference sequence). This CDR3 reads CASSILDSGGTEAFF. The CDR3, as DNA: TGTGCCAGTAGTATCCTCGATTCGGGGGGCACTGAAGCTTTCTTT.

This chain's CDR3 is CASRTGTVGGYTF. The CDR3 DNA sequence: TGTGCCAGCAGGACTGGGACAGTGGGAGGCTACACCTTC. The chain links TRBV6-5 to TRBJ1-2, with 7 nucleotides matching TRBD1. Trimming cost V 6 bases and J 8 bases; bases outside gene matches: 9. Germline V gives CDR1 MNHEY, CDR2 SVGAGI. The CDR3 runs to 13 residues.

The V call is TRBV7-3, the J call TRBJ2-3, with TRBD2 matching over 10 bases. Per germline, CDR1 SGHTA and CDR2 FQGTGA. The V and J ends lost 3 bases and 3 bases, in that order; junction bases with no gene match: 6. The CDR3 is 16 residues long. CDR3 amino acids: CASSFRPGLATDTQYF. CDR3 bases: TGTGCCAGCAGCTTCCGGCCGGGACTAGCGACAGATACGCAGTATTTT.

V gene TRBV3-1 (or the pseudogene TRBV3-2) combines with J gene TRBJ2-4, with D perhaps matching TRBD2 (5 bases). This CDR3 has 17 residues. V was trimmed by 1 base and J by 2 bases, leaving 15 bases between them. The germline V gene encodes CDR1 LGHDT and CDR2 YNNKEL (reference sequence). The CDR3 coding sequence is TGTGCCAGCAGCCAAGGATTTATGAGGGTCTCCAAAAACATTCAGTACTTC. Translated, it gives CASSQGFMRVSKNIQYF.

This chain connects TRBV9 to TRBJ1-1, with D maybe TRBD1 (6 bases). In germline, CDR1 is SGDLS, CDR2 YYNGEE. The CDR3 is 16 residues long. Trimming took 0 bases from V and 11 from J, leaving 23 bases between them. CDR3 loop: CASSVESGGLARGAFF. The CDR3 DNA reads TGTGCCAGCAGCGTAGAGTCGGGAGGGCTAGCTAGGGGGGCTTTCTTT.

The chain recombines TRBV10-3 with TRBJ1-5, with 7 bases matching TRBD1. The CDR3 sequence is 13 residues long. The germline V gene encodes CDR1 ENHRY and CDR2 SYGVKD. J was trimmed by 4 bases and V by 4 bases; bases with no gene match: 1. In DNA form, the CDR3 reads TGTGCCATCAGTGTGACAGGGAATCAGCCCCAGCATTTT. Translating gives CAISVTGNQPQHF.

The chain combines TRBV7-8 with TRBJ1-1, with unresolved D. The CDR3 sequence is 13 residues long. Germline loops: CDR1 SGHVS, CDR2 FQNEAQ. With 5 bases removed from V and 5 bases from J, the gap between germline ends came to 12 bases. CDR3 region: CASSPERRTEAFF. The CDR3 nucleotides read TGTGCCAGCAGCCCAGAGCGGAGGACTGAAGCTTTCTTT.

The chain couples TRBV5-5 to TRBJ1-1; D unclear. Germline-derived CDR1 and CDR2 are SGHKS and YYEKEE (reference sequence). This CDR3 has 12 amino acids. Trimming stripped 1 base from V and 1 base from J, with 2 bases between. CDR3 coding DNA: TGTGCCAGCAGCTTGCGGAACACTGAAGCTTTCTTT. Its protein is CASSLRNTEAFF. Using reference TRBV5-5 and TRBJ1-1 for the parts outside the CDR3, the full variable domain is DAGVTQSPTHLIKTRGQQVTLRCSPISGHKSVSWYQQVLGQGPQFIFQYYEKEERGRGNFPDRFSARQFPNYSSELNVNALLLGDSALYLCASSLRNTEAFFGQGTRLTVV.

The J gene is TRBJ1-3, the V gene TRBV6-1, with 10 bases aligning to TRBD1. Trimming cost V 4 bases and J 1 base; bases outside gene matches: 7. Germline V CDR1 and CDR2: MNHNS, SASEGT. The CDR3 has 17 amino acids. The CDR3 DNA is TGTGCCAGCAGTGGGACAGGGGGTCTGGTTTCTGGAAACACCATATATTTT. As protein: CASSGTGGLVSGNTIYF.

The chain is built from TRBV6-1 and TRBJ1-4; perhaps TRBD1 as D (5 bases). CDR3 length equals 15 residues. Germline V CDR1 and CDR2: MNHNS, SASEGT. Trimming took 2 bases from V and 6 from J, leaving 13 bases between them. The CDR3 DNA sequence: TGTGCCAGCAGTGAAATTTTCGGGGGTGATGAAAAACTGTTTTTT. The encoded protein is CASSEIFGGDEKLFF.

The rearrangement joins TRBV3-1 (or the pseudogene TRBV3-2) to TRBJ2-3; no reliable D call. Per the germline V gene, CDR1 is LGHDT and CDR2 is YNNKEL (reference sequence). The ends were cut back, 0 bases at V and 4 bases at J, with 11 bases in the middle. The CDR3 runs 15 residues. CDR3 protein: CASSQDLSHPDTQYF. The CDR3 DNA sequence: TGTGCCAGCAGCCAAGATTTAAGCCACCCAGATACGCAGTATTTT.

This clone was seen a few times. This chain connects TRBV14 to TRBJ2-7, with D possibly being TRBD1 (6 bases). Germline loops: CDR1 SGHDN, CDR2 FVKESK. This CDR3 has 15 residues. The V end lost 2 bases, the J end lost 0 bases, and 11 bases lay between the germline ends. For the CDR3, the DNA is TGTGCCAGCAGCCAACGGGTCAGGGGCTCCTACGAGCAGTACTTC. It encodes CASSQRVRGSYEQYF.

The genes are TRBV21-1 and TRBJ1-1. TRBV21-1 is a documented pseudogene. This CDR3 is built from 14 residues. The CDR3 nucleotides read TGTGCCAGCAGATTTTGTCTAATTCGCACTGAAGCTTTCTTT. It is translated as CASRFCLIRTEAFF.

The J gene is TRBJ2-7, the V gene TRBV5-1, with a possible D match to TRBD1 (5 bases). The V and J ends lost 2 bases and 12 bases respectively, with 18 bases between them. Germline V gene sequence: CDR1 SGHRS, CDR2 YFSETQ. The CDR3 is 13 amino acids. CDR3 in DNA: TGCGCCAGCAGCTTTGGGCAGGGCCCTCTGTGGTACTTC. This translates into CASSFGQGPLWYF.

This clone was observed a handful of times. A read error may produce the germline difference seen at one junction end. The genes are TRBV19 and TRBJ1-2, with TRBD1 matching over 8 bases. The CDR3 has 15 residues. CDR1 is LNHDA and CDR2 is SQIVND in the germline V gene (reference sequence). In DNA, the CDR3 is TGTGCCAGCAGTATAGAAGCGCAGGGGGCGTCTGGCTACACCTTC. Protein product: CASSIEAQGASGYTF. The variable domain in full, completed from reference TRBV19 and TRBJ1-2, reads DGGITQSPKYLFRKEGQNVTLSCEQNLNHDAMYWYRQDPGQGLRLIYYSQIVNDFQKGDIAEGYSVSREKKESFPLTVTSAQKNPTAFYLCASSIEAQGASGYTFGSGTRLTVV.

The V gene is TRBV27, the J gene TRBJ2-3, with a weak D call TRBD2 (5 bases). The V end was cut by 5 bases, the J end by 4 bases, with 10 bases between. Germline CDR1 reads MNHEY; CDR2 reads SMNVEV (reference sequence). The CDR3 extends over 13 amino acids. CDR3 residues: CASSKLGPDTQYF. The DNA of the CDR3 is TGTGCCAGCAGTAAACTAGGTCCAGATACGCAGTATTTT.

CDR3 sequence: CASRGLPNYGYTF. The CDR3 coding sequence is TGTGCCAGCAGGGGACTGCCGAACTATGGCTACACCTTC. This chain links TRBV5-4 with TRBJ1-2; a weak D match, TRBD1 (5 bases). Trimming shortened V by 5 bases and J by 2 bases, and 10 bases separated the two germline ends. Germline assignment: CDR1 SGHNT and CDR2 YYREEE (reference sequence). The CDR3 runs 13 residues.

V is TRBV7-2 and J is TRBJ2-7; 14 bases are a match to TRBD2. The CDR3 runs to 16 residues. Germline-derived CDR1 and CDR2 are SGHTA and FQGNSA. Trimming took 4 bases from V and 7 from J; bases not matched to a gene: 9. CDR3 nucleotide sequence: TGTGCCAGCAGCTCAACCTATGGACTAGCGGGGGGTGAGCAGTACTTC. It specifies CASSSTYGLAGGEQYF. Full variable domain (remainder filled in from reference TRBV7-2 and TRBJ2-7): GAGVSQSPSNKVTEKGKDVELRCDPISGHTALYWYRQSLGQGLEFLIYFQGNSAPDKSGLPSDRFSAERTGGSVSTLTIQRTQQEDSAVYLCASSSTYGLAGGEQYFGPGTRLTVT.

The chain couples TRBV3-1 (or the pseudogene TRBV3-2) to TRBJ2-5, with 7 bases matching TRBD2. This CDR3 has 12 amino acids. The germline CDR1 and CDR2 sequences are LGHDT and YNNKEL (reference sequence). J gave up 5 bases and V 9 bases, and 6 bases lay outside the gene matches. CDR3 sequence reads: CASMSGGETQYF. The DNA for the CDR3 is TGTGCCAGTATGTCCGGGGGGGAGACCCAGTACTTC.

The rearrangement joins TRBV24-1 to TRBJ1-3; D is perhaps TRBD1 (5 bases). The CDR3 sequence is 15 residues long. V lost 3 bases and J 4 bases, leaving 12 bases between the germline ends. Looked up from germline, CDR1 is KGHDR and CDR2 is SFDVKD. CDR3 DNA sequence: TGTGCCACCAGTGATCCCCAGGGATCCGGAAACACCATATATTTT. It encodes CATSDPQGSGNTIYF.

The chain uses TRBV30 and TRBJ1-2; 10 bases map to TRBD1. V lost 0 bases to trimming and J lost 8 bases; unmatched junction nucleotides: 6. The germline V gene encodes CDR1 GTSNPN and CDR2 SVGIG (reference sequence). CDR3 length equals 14 residues. The CDR3 is CAWSVGGQGYGYTF. The CDR3 region has the DNA TGTGCCTGGAGTGTAGGGGGACAGGGGTACGGCTACACCTTC.

The rearrangement joins TRBV7-3 to TRBJ2-1, with D maybe TRBD2 (5 bases). CDR3 length: 15 amino acids. Germline V gene data show CDR1 as SGHTA and CDR2 as FQGTGA. V was clipped by 5 bases and J by 1 base, with 12 bases between them. The DNA for the CDR3 is TGTGCCAGCAGCGCCGGACGAGGGTCCTACAATGAGCAGTTCTTC. Protein product: CASSAGRGSYNEQFF.

The rearrangement links TRBV5-1 to TRBJ2-5, with D uncertain. The germline gives CDR1 SGHRS, CDR2 YFSETQ. The germline V and J ends were trimmed by 5 bases and 2 bases, with 10 bases remaining between them. The CDR3 covers 13 residues. In DNA form, the CDR3 reads TGCGCCAGCAGGGCAACGCCTCAAGAGACCCAGTACTTC. Its translation: CASRATPQETQYF.

This clone has a single count. This chain uses TRBV25-1 with TRBJ1-1; D perhaps matches TRBD1 (6 bases). The V gene's germline CDR1 is MGHDK and CDR2 SYGVNS. Trimming took 1 base from V and 4 from J, leaving 13 bases between them. The CDR3 totals 15 residues. The CDR3 region is CASSEFGGGGTEAFF. The CDR3 nucleotides are TGTGCCAGCAGTGAATTTGGCGGGGGCGGCACTGAAGCTTTCTTT.

The V call is TRBV11-3, the J call TRBJ2-7, with D possibly being TRBD1 (6 bases). With 5 bases removed from V and 0 bases from J, the gap between germline ends came to 20 bases. The CDR3 is 17 amino acids. Germline lookup yields CDR1 SGHNT and CDR2 YENEEA. The chain's CDR3 is CASSPLPTGRDSYEQYF. The CDR3 bases are TGTGCCAGCAGCCCGCTCCCAACAGGGAGAGACTCCTACGAGCAGTACTTC.

The rearrangement links TRBV4-1 to TRBJ2-3; 7 nucleotides line up with TRBD2. V shed 1 base and J 5 bases; nucleotides not matched to a gene: 15. CDR1 is MGHRA and CDR2 is YSYEKL in the germline V gene. The CDR3 spans 18 residues. The CDR3 DNA follows: TGCGCCAGCAGCCAAGGAAATCAAGCGGGACCAGGTAGAGATACGCAGTATTTT. Amino acids: CASSQGNQAGPGRDTQYF.

The rearrangement uses TRBV6-2 or TRBV6-3 and TRBJ1-1; 8 bases agree with TRBD1. This CDR3 comprises 15 residues. The V gene end was trimmed by 5 bases and the J gene end by 0 bases; junction bases not matched to a gene: 5. CDR1 and CDR2 (germline): MNHEY, SVGEGT. The CDR3 region has the DNA TGTGCCAGCAGTCAAACAGGGGGGATGAACACTGAAGCTTTCTTT. Protein: CASSQTGGMNTEAFF.